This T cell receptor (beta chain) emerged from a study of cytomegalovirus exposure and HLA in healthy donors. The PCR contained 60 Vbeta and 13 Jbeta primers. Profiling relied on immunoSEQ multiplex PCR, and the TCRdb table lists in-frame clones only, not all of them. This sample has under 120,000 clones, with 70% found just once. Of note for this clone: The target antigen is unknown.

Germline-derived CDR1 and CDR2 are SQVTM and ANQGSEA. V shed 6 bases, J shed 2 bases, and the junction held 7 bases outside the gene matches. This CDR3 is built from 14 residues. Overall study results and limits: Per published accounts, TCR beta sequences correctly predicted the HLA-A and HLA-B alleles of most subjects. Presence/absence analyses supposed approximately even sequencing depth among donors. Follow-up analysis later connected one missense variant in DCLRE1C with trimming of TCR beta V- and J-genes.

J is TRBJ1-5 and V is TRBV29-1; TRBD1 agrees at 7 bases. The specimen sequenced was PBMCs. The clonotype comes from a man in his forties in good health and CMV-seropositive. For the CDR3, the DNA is TGCAGCGTCGCAGACAGGGATGGCAATCAGCCCCAGCATTTT. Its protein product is CSVADRDGNQPQHF. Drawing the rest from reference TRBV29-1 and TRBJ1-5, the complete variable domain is SAVISQKPSRDICQRGTSLTIQCQVDSQVTMMFWYRQQPGQSLTLIATANQGSEATYESGFVIDKFPISRPNLTFSTLTVSNMSPEDSSIYLCSVADRDGNQPQHFGDGTRLSIL.